The rows below give T cell receptor beta chains drawn from one sample of a study of blood T cell repertoires in COVID-19. Produced via immunoSEQ multiplex PCR; TCRdb's table is partial and in-frame only. The data contain about 220,000 clones, around 83% of them singletons. The material sequenced was PBMCs or T cells enriched from blood (not recorded which). The origin of the receptors is a woman between 35 and 50 years old with acute COVID-19. CDR3s include the opening cysteine and the closing phenylalanine or tryptophan. Each record gives: CDR3 protein, CDR3 DNA, J gene, V gene, D gene, clone size. D genes are given only for firm matches. For some rows the clone size is stated as once, few or many, or as a class when expanded; others skip it.

CDR3: CASSGLAGGNHNEQFF
DNA: TGTGCCAGCAGCGGATTAGCGGGAGGGAACCACAATGAGCAGTTCTTC
J: TRBJ2-1
V: TRBV9
D: TRBD2
size: .

CDR3: CASSPQGFGYGYTF
DNA: TGTGCCAGCAGTCCACAGGGATTCGGGTATGGCTACACCTTC
J: TRBJ1-2
V: TRBV6-5
D: .
size: .

CDR3: CATAQGPTEAFF
DNA: TGTGCCACGGCACAGGGACCCACTGAAGCTTTCTTT
J: TRBJ1-1
V: TRBV19
D: .
size: .

CDR3: CASSPSRAREGEQFF
DNA: TGTGCCAGCAGCCCCTCCCGGGCCAGGGAGGGTGAGCAGTTCTTC
J: TRBJ2-1
V: TRBV3-1/TRBV3-2
D: TRBD2
size: .

CDR3: CASSDRASGNTIYF
DNA: TGTGCCAGCAGTGACAGGGCTAGTGGAAACACCATATATTTT
J: TRBJ1-3
V: TRBV7-9
D: TRBD1
size: .

CDR3: CAISDGVSTEAFF
DNA: TGTGCCATCAGTGACGGGGTGAGCACTGAAGCTTTCTTT
J: TRBJ1-1
V: TRBV10-3
D: .
size: .

CDR3: CASTFFPETQYF
DNA: TGTGCCAGTACCTTCTTTCCCGAGACCCAGTACTTC
J: TRBJ2-5
V: TRBV19
D: .
size: .

CDR3: CASSPAGTSGMYEQFF
DNA: TGTGCCAGCAGCCCCGCCGGGACTAGCGGGATGTATGAGCAGTTCTTC
J: TRBJ2-1
V: TRBV7-9
D: TRBD2
size: .

CDR3: CSARFQAFF
DNA: TGCAGTGCTAGATTCCAGGCTTTCTTT
J: TRBJ1-1
V: TRBV20-1
D: .
size: .

CDR3: CASSLGGDYNEQFF
DNA: TGTGCCAGCAGCCTCGGGGGGGACTACAATGAGCAGTTCTTC
J: TRBJ2-1
V: TRBV3-1/TRBV3-2
D: TRBD2
size: .

CDR3: CASSLALGNQDEQFF
DNA: TGTGCCAGCAGCTTGGCTCTCGGGAACCAAGATGAGCAGTTCTTC
J: TRBJ2-1
V: TRBV5-4
D: .
size: .

CDR3: CASSLVGGTQGDTQYF
DNA: TGTGCCAGCAGCTTAGTCGGCGGTACGCAGGGAGATACGCAGTATTTT
J: TRBJ2-3
V: TRBV11-2
D: .
size: .

CDR3: CASSLSGTRRFF
DNA: TGTGCCAGCAGCCTTTCAGGGACTAGGAGGTTCTTC
J: TRBJ2-1
V: TRBV14
D: TRBD2
size: few

CDR3: CASSQDVLAETQYF
DNA: TGTGCCAGCAGCCAAGATGTCCTAGCAGAGACCCAGTACTTC
J: TRBJ2-5
V: TRBV4-2
D: .
size: .

CDR3: CATSDGGPGQARGGANVLTF
DNA: TGTGCCACCAGTGATGGGGGTCCGGGACAGGCGAGGGGTGGGGCCAACGTCCTGACTTTC
J: TRBJ2-6
V: TRBV24-1
D: TRBD1
size: .

CDR3: CATSKTGTGVQPQHF
DNA: TGTGCCACCAGTAAGACCGGGACAGGGGTTCAGCCCCAGCATTTT
J: TRBJ1-5
V: TRBV24-1
D: TRBD1
size: .

CDR3: CATSGYGAGSEQYF
DNA: TGTGCCACCAGTGGGTACGGAGCGGGGTCCGAGCAGTACTTC
J: TRBJ2-7
V: TRBV24-1
D: TRBD2
size: .

CDR3: CASSRTSGGAWGETQYF
DNA: TGTGCCAGCAGCCGGACTAGCGGGGGGGCGTGGGGAGAGACCCAGTACTTC
J: TRBJ2-5
V: TRBV3-1/TRBV3-2
D: TRBD2
size: .

CDR3: CASSQDVTATSPLHF
DNA: TGCGCCAGCAGCCAAGATGTCACAGCTACTTCACCCCTCCACTTT
J: TRBJ1-6
V: TRBV4-1
D: .
size: .

CDR3: CASSDGRYEQYF
DNA: TGTGCCAGCAGTGATGGCCGTTACGAGCAGTACTTC
J: TRBJ2-7
V: TRBV6-1
D: .
size: .

CDR3: CASSFDLQVNQPQHF
DNA: TGTGCCAGCAGCTTCGACCTCCAGGTCAATCAGCCCCAGCATTTT
J: TRBJ1-5
V: TRBV5-5
D: .
size: .

CDR3: CASSVGQGANYGYTF
DNA: TGTGCCAGCAGCGTAGGACAGGGGGCGAACTATGGCTACACCTTC
J: TRBJ1-2
V: TRBV9
D: TRBD1
size: .

CDR3: CSVEDRVYEQFF
DNA: TGCAGCGTTGAAGATCGAGTCTATGAGCAGTTCTTC
J: TRBJ2-1
V: TRBV29-1
D: .
size: .

CDR3: CASSPTAGGPTKAFF
DNA: TGTGCCAGCAGCCCCACTGCCGGGGGACCAACAAAAGCTTTCTTT
J: TRBJ1-1
V: TRBV7-8
D: .
size: .

CDR3: CASSQDPGTSGLHTQYF
DNA: TGTGCCAGCAGCCAAGATCCGGGGACTAGCGGACTACATACGCAGTATTTT
J: TRBJ2-3
V: TRBV3-1/TRBV3-2
D: TRBD2
size: .

CDR3: CASSAWDTDQPQHF
DNA: TGTGCCAGCAGCGCCTGGGACACCGATCAGCCCCAGCATTTT
J: TRBJ1-5
V: TRBV7-6
D: .
size: .

CDR3: CASSPGQPFTEAFF
DNA: TGCGCCAGCAGCCCGGGACAGCCCTTCACTGAAGCTTTCTTT
J: TRBJ1-1
V: TRBV4-1
D: TRBD1
size: .

CDR3: CASIPPVGSEAFF
DNA: TGTGCCAGCATCCCCCCAGTGGGCTCTGAAGCTTTCTTT
J: TRBJ1-1
V: TRBV7-8
D: .
size: .

CDR3: CASRAGNQFSYNEQFF
DNA: TGCGCCAGCAGGGCCGGGAATCAATTCTCCTACAATGAGCAGTTCTTC
J: TRBJ2-1
V: TRBV5-1
D: .
size: .

CDR3: CASSQGDSSSYEQYF
DNA: TGCGCCAGCAGCCAAGGGGACAGTTCCTCCTACGAGCAGTACTTC
J: TRBJ2-7
V: TRBV4-1
D: TRBD1
size: .

CDR3: CASRGSSGSRETQYF
DNA: TGTGCCAGCAGAGGGTCTAGCGGGAGTCGGGAGACCCAGTACTTC
J: TRBJ2-5
V: TRBV28
D: TRBD2
size: .

CDR3: CASSQDLVQPYEQYF
DNA: TGTGCCAGCAGCCAAGATCTAGTCCAGCCCTACGAGCAGTACTTC
J: TRBJ2-7
V: TRBV14
D: .
size: .

CDR3: CASSRSPGGLVGANVLTF
DNA: TGTGCCAGCAGCCGTTCTCCGGGGGGGCTGGTTGGGGCCAACGTCCTGACTTTC
J: TRBJ2-6
V: TRBV27
D: TRBD2
size: .

CDR3: CASRPWTSGAKDEQYF
DNA: TGTGCCAGCAGACCTTGGACTAGCGGGGCTAAGGACGAGCAGTACTTC
J: TRBJ2-7
V: TRBV27
D: TRBD2
size: .

CDR3: CAISEGVAGALEQFF
DNA: TGTGCCATCAGTGAAGGGGTAGCGGGGGCCTTAGAGCAGTTCTTC
J: TRBJ2-1
V: TRBV10-3
D: TRBD2
size: few

CDR3: CASSKGHYSGNTIYF
DNA: TGTGCCAGCAGCAAGGGACACTACTCTGGAAACACCATATATTTT
J: TRBJ1-3
V: TRBV28
D: .
size: .

CDR3: CASSPGTGANEKLFF
DNA: TGCGCCAGCAGCCCCGGGACAGGGGCTAATGAAAAACTGTTTTTT
J: TRBJ1-4
V: TRBV10-1
D: TRBD1
size: .

CDR3: CASSLGQWETQYF
DNA: TGTGCCAGCAGCTTAGGACAGTGGGAGACCCAGTACTTC
J: TRBJ2-5
V: TRBV7-9
D: .
size: .

CDR3: CASRQDRTYEQYF
DNA: TGTGCCAGCAGACAGGACAGGACCTACGAGCAGTACTTC
J: TRBJ2-7
V: TRBV2
D: TRBD1
size: few

CDR3: CASSVEGGRARELFF
DNA: TGTGCCAGCAGCGTAGAGGGCGGGAGGGCCCGGGAGCTGTTTTTT
J: TRBJ2-2
V: TRBV9
D: TRBD2
size: .

CDR3: CASSLTHRGEVGNEKLFF
DNA: TGTGCCAGCAGCCTCACCCACAGGGGTGAAGTTGGTAATGAAAAACTGTTTTTT
J: TRBJ1-4
V: TRBV7-6
D: TRBD1
size: .

CDR3: CASSFTGHMGEAFF
DNA: TGTGCCAGCAGCTTTACGGGACATATGGGTGAAGCTTTCTTT
J: TRBJ1-1
V: TRBV7-8
D: .
size: .